This note documents a single T cell receptor beta chain sequence. Its cognate antigen has yet to be identified. The input lacks base qualities; no much larger clone sits a single base away. V loses 3 bases at its end and J loses 2 bases; junction bases beyond the gene matches: 12. The CDR3 starts with the cysteine, ends with the phenylalanine, and has 18 residues. Only the CDR3 part of the read is kept: 54 bases, read in frame from the first base. Taken from the germline V gene, the CDR1 and CDR2 loops are SGHTA and FQGNSA. The study deep-sequenced TCR repertoires of sorted CD4+ and CD8+ blood T cells from severe aplastic anemia patients and healthy subjects. Ficoll-Paque density gradient centrifugation was used to isolate peripheral blood mononuclear cells. Before DNA was extracted, CD4+ and CD8+ T cells were sorted using either FACS or magnetic beads. The data are from a study of CD8+CD57+ T cells in acquired aplastic anemia (dated by TCRdb to the late 2010s). Study-level background: DNA extracted from sorted CD4+ and CD8+ cells had a mean of 3.2 ug, with a range of roughly 0.17 to 30 ug. Results and caveats for the whole study, not just this receptor: Roughly 29 CD8+ CDR3 sequences were found to be shared between patients and controls, but these sequences appeared to be highly expressed in patients and within the immunodominant clones of the patients. Patients and healthy controls showed no significant difference in CD8+ Simpson's diversity (P=0.060).

Profiling of TCR beta VDJ combinations and CDR3 sequences used genomic DNA as the template. An Illumina HiSeq 2000 was used for TCR repertoire sequencing. Per the source publication's procedure: TRBV/TRBJ rearrangement plots, CDR3 size and DJ length profiles, and Simpson's diversity index were used to assess repertoires. Whichever DNA sequence was most abundant in the deep sequencing data was defined as the immunodominant clone. CDR3 amino acid sequences were screened for sharing across subjects and compared with published repertoires and the VDJdb database. Using fastp trimming at Q25 and MiXCR clonotype assembly, TCRdb reanalyzed the public sequencing data and kept in-frame beta chains. CDR3 protein duplicates are merged, each entry listing the most common genes and DNA. TCRdb, not the authors, supplied the V and J calls. The table for this sample lists approximately 200,000 distinct CDR3 sequences; 50% to 75% of them were counted only once. The ten largest clones take up roughly 46% of the sample.

The material sequenced was sorted CD4+, CD8+, or CD8+CD57+ T cells (not recorded which) from PBMCs. Recombination linked TRBV7-2 to TRBJ2-3, with TRBD1 identical over 9 junction bases. This receptor was obtained from a human donor with severe aplastic anemia or a healthy control (not recorded which). The CDR3 sequence is CASSFSWTRDRVTDTQYF. The DNA sequence follows: TGTGCCAGCAGCTTCTCATGGACACGGGACAGGGTCACAGATACGCAGTATTTT.